The 5 T cell receptor beta chains below all came from one sample that was sequenced in a study of blood T cells in healthy people across ages. A second PCR of about 7 to 12 cycles used a sample-barcoded 5' primer and a J-beta primer mix. TCRdb redid the calling of the 5' RACE reads with MiXCR, one entry per CDR3 protein. Altogether about 930,000 distinct CDR3 sequences are present, around 29% being singletons, with the ten largest covering roughly 10%. The same sample was also used in a study of T cells of mothers and their children.

Sequenced: blood. These receptors all come from a woman in her forties in good health.

The chain joins TRBV28 to TRBJ1-2, with no clear D. V was pared by 2 bases and J by 8 bases, with 12 bases between. The germline CDR1 and CDR2 sequences are MDHEN and SYDVKM. CDR3 length: 13 residues. The DNA for the CDR3 is TGTGCCAGCAGTTTAGGACGGGGATTAGGCTACACCTTC. As protein: CASSLGRGLGYTF.

This clonotype came up a few times. V is TRBV6-2 or TRBV6-3 and J is TRBJ2-7, with 9 bases fitting TRBD1. Per the germline V gene, CDR1 is MNHEY and CDR2 is SVGEGT. The junction had 14 bases not matched to a gene; V was cut back by 6 bases and J by 2 bases. The CDR3 runs 17 residues. CDR3 in amino acids: CASSSRDRVGKPYEQYF. CDR3 DNA sequence: TGTGCCAGCAGCTCCCGGGACAGGGTAGGGAAGCCCTACGAGCAGTACTTC.

In its sample, this clonotype was seen once. A clone one base away is much larger, so this may be a read error. CDR3 bases: TGCGCCAGCAGCGTGGAATGGGGGGCCGCCTACGAGCAGTACTTC. This sequence encodes CASSVEWGAAYEQYF. The chain uses TRBV5-1 and TRBJ2-7, with D perhaps matching TRBD1 or TRBD2 (6 bases each). CDR1 is SGHRS and CDR2 is YFSETQ in the germline V gene. The CDR3 loop spans 15 amino acids. Deletions cut 4 bases from V and 2 bases from J, with 16 bases between.

The chain employs TRBV27 and TRBJ2-4; TRBD2 matches 12 bases. The last part of the DNA fits TRBJ2-7 better; the J call may be wrong. Germline lookup yields CDR1 MNHEY and CDR2 SMNVEV (reference sequence). The CDR3 length is 16 residues. CDR3 DNA sequence: TGTGCCAGCAGTTTAAGTACTAGCGGGGGGAACTACGAGCAGTACTTC. This codes for CASSLSTSGGNYEQYF.

Here the CDR3 DNA reads TGTGCCAGCAGTCAACCGGGACAGGGGTTTTCCTACGAGCAGTACTTC. It translates to CASSQPGQGFSYEQYF. This chain joins TRBV28 and TRBJ2-7, with 10 bases lining up with TRBD1. Germline V gives CDR1 MDHEN, CDR2 SYDVKM. The J segment lost 1 base and the V segment lost 5 bases, leaving 8 bases of the junction unmatched. The CDR3 totals 16 residues.